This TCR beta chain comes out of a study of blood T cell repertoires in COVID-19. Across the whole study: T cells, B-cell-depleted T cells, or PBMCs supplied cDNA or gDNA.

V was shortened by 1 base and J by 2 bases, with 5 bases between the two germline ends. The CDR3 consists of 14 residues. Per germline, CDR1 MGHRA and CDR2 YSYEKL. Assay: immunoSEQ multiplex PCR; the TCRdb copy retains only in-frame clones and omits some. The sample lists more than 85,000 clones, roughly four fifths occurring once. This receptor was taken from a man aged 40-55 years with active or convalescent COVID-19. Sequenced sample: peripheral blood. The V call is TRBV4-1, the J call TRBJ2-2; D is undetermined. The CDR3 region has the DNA TGCGCCAGCAGCCAAGGACAAAACACCGGGGAGCTGTTTTTT. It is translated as CASSQGQNTGELFF.